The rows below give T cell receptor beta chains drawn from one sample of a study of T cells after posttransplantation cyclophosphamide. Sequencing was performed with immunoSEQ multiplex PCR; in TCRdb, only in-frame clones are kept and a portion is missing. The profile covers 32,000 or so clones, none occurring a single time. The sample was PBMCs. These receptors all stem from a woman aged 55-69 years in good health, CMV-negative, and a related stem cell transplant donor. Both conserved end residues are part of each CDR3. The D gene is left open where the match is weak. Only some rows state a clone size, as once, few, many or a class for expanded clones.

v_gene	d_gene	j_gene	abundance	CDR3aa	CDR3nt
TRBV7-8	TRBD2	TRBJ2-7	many	CASLVGRGEQYF	TGTGCCAGCTTAGTAGGGAGGGGCGAGCAGTACTTC
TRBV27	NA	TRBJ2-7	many	CASGGAGEQYF	TGTGCCAGCGGGGGGGCGGGGGAGCAGTACTTC
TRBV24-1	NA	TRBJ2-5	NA	CATSGLGDSYSGTQYF	TGTGCCACCAGTGGTTTAGGGGACTCTTATTCTGGGACCCAGTACTTC
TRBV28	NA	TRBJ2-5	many	CASSLAEETQYF	TGTGCCAGCAGTTTAGCGGAAGAGACCCAGTACTTC
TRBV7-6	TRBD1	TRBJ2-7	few	CASSLVPGQASSYEQYF	TGTGCCAGCAGCTTAGTCCCGGGACAGGCTAGCTCCTACGAGCAGTACTTC
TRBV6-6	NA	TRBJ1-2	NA	CASSYDTSYYGYTF	TGTGCCAGCAGTTACGACACGAGCTACTATGGCTACACCTTC
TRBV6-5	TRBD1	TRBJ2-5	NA	CASTALGQGQETQYF	TGTGCCAGCACAGCCCTGGGACAGGGACAAGAGACCCAGTACTTC
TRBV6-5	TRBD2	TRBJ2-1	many	CASSYALADSYNEQFF	TGTGCCAGCAGTTACGCCCTAGCGGATTCCTACAATGAGCAGTTCTTC
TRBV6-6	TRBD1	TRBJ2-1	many	CASSLPGQVYNEQFF	TGTGCCAGCAGCTTACCGGGACAGGTCTACAATGAGCAGTTCTTC
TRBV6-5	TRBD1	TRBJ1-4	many	CASSRQGASNEKLFF	TGTGCCAGCAGTCGACAGGGAGCGAGTAATGAAAAACTGTTTTTT
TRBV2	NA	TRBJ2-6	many	CASRKDRNSGANVLTF	TGTGCCAGCAGAAAGGACAGAAACTCTGGGGCCAACGTCCTGACTTTC
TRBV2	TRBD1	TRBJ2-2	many	CAGNTRGTGAGELFF	TGTGCCGGCAATACCCGGGGGACAGGGGCCGGGGAGCTGTTTTTT
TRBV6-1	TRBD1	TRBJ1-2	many	CASSDLGQGAGGYTF	TGTGCCAGCAGTGATTTGGGACAGGGGGCCGGTGGCTACACCTTC
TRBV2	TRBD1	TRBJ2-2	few	CASRPPAGTGDTGELFF	TGTGCCAGCAGGCCCCCCGCCGGGACAGGGGACACCGGGGAGCTGTTTTTT
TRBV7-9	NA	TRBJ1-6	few	CASSLRDNTSPLHF	TGTGCCAGCAGCTTACGGGACAACACTTCACCCCTCCACTTT
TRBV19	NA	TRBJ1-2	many	CASSSGQPLYGYTF	TGTGCCAGTAGTTCCGGACAGCCGCTCTATGGCTACACCTTC
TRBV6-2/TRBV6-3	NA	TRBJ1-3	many	CASSYNEASSGNTIYF	TGTGCCAGCAGCTACAATGAGGCCTCCTCTGGAAACACCATATATTTT
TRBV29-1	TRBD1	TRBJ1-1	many	CSVGDREDTEAFF	TGCAGCGTTGGGGACAGGGAGGACACTGAAGCTTTCTTT
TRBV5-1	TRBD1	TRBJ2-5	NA	CASSWRTGAQETQYF	TGCGCCAGCAGCTGGAGGACAGGAGCCCAAGAGACCCAGTACTTC
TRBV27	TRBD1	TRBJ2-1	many	CASSDRDALGHNEQFF	TGTGCCAGCAGTGACAGGGACGCCCTTGGGCACAATGAGCAGTTCTTC